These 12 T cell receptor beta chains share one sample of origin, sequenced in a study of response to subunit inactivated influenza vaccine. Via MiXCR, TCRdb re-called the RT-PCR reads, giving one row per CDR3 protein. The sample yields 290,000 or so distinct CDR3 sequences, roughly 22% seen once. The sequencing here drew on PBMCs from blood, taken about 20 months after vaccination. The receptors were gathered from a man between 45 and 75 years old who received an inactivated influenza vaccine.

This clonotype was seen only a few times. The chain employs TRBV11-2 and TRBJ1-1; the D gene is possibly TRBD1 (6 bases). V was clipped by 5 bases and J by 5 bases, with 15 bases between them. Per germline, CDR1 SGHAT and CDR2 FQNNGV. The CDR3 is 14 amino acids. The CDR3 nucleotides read TGTGCCAGCAGCACAAATGGGGGGCAGACTGAAGCTTTCTTT. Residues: CASSTNGGQTEAFF. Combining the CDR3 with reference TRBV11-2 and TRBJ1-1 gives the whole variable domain EAGVAQSPRYKIIEKRQSVAFWCNPISGHATLYWYQQILGQGPKLLIQFQNNGVVDDSQLPKDRFSAERLKGVDSTLKIQPAKLEDSAVYLCASSTNGGQTEAFFGQGTRLTVV.

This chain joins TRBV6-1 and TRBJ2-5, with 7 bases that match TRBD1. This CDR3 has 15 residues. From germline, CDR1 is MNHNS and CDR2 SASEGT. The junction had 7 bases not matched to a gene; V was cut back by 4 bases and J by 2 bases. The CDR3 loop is CASSARTGMQETQYF. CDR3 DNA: TGTGCCAGCAGTGCCCGGACAGGAATGCAAGAGACCCAGTACTTC.

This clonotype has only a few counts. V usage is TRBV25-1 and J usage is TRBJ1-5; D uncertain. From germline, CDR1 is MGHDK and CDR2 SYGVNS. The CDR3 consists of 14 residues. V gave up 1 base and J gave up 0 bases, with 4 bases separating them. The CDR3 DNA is TGTGCCAGCAGTGAATTCCCTAGCAATCAGCCCCAGCATTTT. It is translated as CASSEFPSNQPQHF.

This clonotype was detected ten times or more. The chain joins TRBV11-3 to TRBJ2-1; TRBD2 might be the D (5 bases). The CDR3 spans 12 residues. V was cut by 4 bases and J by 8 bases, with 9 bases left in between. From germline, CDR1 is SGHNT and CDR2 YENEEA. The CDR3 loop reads CASSSDGDEQFF. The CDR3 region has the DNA TGTGCCAGCAGCTCGGACGGGGATGAGCAGTTCTTC. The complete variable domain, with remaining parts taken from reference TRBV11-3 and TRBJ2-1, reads EAGVVQSPRYKIIEKKQPVAFWCNPISGHNTLYWYLQNLGQGPELLIRYENEEAVDDSQLPKDRFSAERLKGVDSTLKIQPAELGDSAVYLCASSSDGDEQFFGPGTRLTVL.

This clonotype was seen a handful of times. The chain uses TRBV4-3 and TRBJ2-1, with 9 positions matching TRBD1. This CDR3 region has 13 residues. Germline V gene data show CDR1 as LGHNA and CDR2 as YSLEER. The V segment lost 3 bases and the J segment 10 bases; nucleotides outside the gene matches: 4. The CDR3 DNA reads TGCGCCAGCAGCCAGGGACAGGGAAGAGAGCAGTTCTTC. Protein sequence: CASSQGQGREQFF.

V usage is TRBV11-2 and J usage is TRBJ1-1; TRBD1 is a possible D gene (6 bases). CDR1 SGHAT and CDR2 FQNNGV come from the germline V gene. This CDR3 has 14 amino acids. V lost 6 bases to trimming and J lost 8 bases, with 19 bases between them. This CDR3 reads CASRPIGGGEEAFF. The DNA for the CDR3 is TGTGCCAGCAGACCCATAGGGGGGGGCGAAGAAGCTTTCTTT.

CDR3 region: CASSAMGLADHNEQFF. In nucleotides, the CDR3 is TGTGCCAGCAGCGCCATGGGACTAGCGGACCACAATGAGCAGTTCTTC. The chain has TRBV9 and TRBJ2-1, with 11 bases fitting TRBD2. The CDR3 is 16 amino acids. Germline values: CDR1 SGDLS, CDR2 YYNGEE. J gave up 5 bases and V 3 bases, and 7 bases lay outside the gene matches.

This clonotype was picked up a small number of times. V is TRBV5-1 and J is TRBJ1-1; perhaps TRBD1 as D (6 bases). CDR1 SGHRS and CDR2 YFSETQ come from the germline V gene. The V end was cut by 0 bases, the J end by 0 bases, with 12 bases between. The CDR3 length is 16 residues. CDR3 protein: CASSLEGVGMNTEAFF. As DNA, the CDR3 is TGCGCCAGCAGCTTGGAGGGGGTCGGGATGAACACTGAAGCTTTCTTT.

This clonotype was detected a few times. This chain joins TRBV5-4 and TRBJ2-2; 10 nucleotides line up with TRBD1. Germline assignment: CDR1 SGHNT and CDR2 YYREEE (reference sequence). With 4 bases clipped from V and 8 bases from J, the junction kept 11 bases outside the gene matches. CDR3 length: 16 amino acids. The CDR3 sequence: CASSPPGQGPAGELFF. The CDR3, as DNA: TGTGCCAGCAGCCCGCCGGGACAGGGGCCAGCGGGGGAGCTGTTTTTT.

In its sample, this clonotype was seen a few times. The CDR3 loop is CSAHNAGAGVTQYF. The DNA of the CDR3 is TGCAGTGCCCACAATGCGGGGGCAGGGGTGACCCAGTACTTC. The genes are TRBV20-1 and TRBJ2-5; TRBD2 might be the D (7 bases). The V end lost 6 bases, the J end lost 7 bases, and 21 bases lay between the germline ends. The CDR3 contains 14 residues. Germline CDR1 reads DFQATT; CDR2 reads SNEGSKA (reference sequence).

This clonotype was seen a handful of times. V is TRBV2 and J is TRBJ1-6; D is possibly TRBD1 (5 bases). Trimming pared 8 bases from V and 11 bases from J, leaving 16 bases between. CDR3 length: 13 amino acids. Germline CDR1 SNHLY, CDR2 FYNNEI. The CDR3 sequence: CASWRGMGTPLHF. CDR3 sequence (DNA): TGTGCCAGCTGGCGGGGCATGGGTACACCCCTCCACTTT.

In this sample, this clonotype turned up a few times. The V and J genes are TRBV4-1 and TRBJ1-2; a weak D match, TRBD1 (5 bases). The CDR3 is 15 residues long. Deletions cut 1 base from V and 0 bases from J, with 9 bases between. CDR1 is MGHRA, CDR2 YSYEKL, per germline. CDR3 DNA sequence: TGCGCCAGCAGCCAAGTGGGACGAACTAACTATGGCTACACCTTC. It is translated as CASSQVGRTNYGYTF.